This TCR beta chain is from a study of T cells in Graves' hyperthyroidism and ophthalmopathy. There were TCR beta CDR3 regions amplified from RNA transcripts. A set of HTBI primers served as the primers for a first-round RT-PCR of the TCR CDR3. TCRdb called the multiplex PCR reads again in MiXCR, with one record for every CDR3 protein. Of 600,000 to 900,000 distinct CDR3 sequences listed, over 15% are singletons. Germline-derived CDR1 and CDR2 are MNHNS and SASEGT. Germline trimming cut 6 bases from V and 5 bases from J; bases unmatched to any gene: 6. The CDR3 has 14 residues. Patients were aged 18 to 65, had disease duration under 2 months, and had newly diagnosed hyperthyroidism. Each diagnosis drew on symptoms, thyroxine, TRAb, thyroid ultrasound and orbital computed tomography findings.

Material: blood. The chain carries TRBV6-1 and TRBJ1-2; 10 positions agree with TRBD1. This TCR derives from a man between 18 and 29 years old with Graves' hyperthyroidism. In DNA, the CDR3 is TGTGCCAGCAGCCGGGACAGGGGATCTTATGGCTACACCTTC. Translating it yields CASSRDRGSYGYTF.